This entry lists 23 T cell receptor beta chains sequenced from one sample in a study of control samples from healthy donors and cancer patients. The table came from immunoSEQ multiplex PCR; TCRdb's copy has only in-frame clones and leaves some out. This sample carries 190,000 or so clones, approximately 95% of them seen once, and the ten largest clones take roughly 1.5%. Sequencing used blood. Receptor source: a young man in good health.

This chain connects TRBV18 to TRBJ1-2; D gene uncertain. Between the trimmed V and J ends, which lost 2 bases and 8 bases, there was a span of 15 bases. The CDR3 length is 14 residues. Germline CDR1 reads KGHSH; CDR2 reads LQKENI. The DNA of the CDR3 is TGTGCCAGCTCACCATCGATGGGAAATCGGGGCTACACCTTC. Amino acids: CASSPSMGNRGYTF.

The rearrangement links TRBV3-1 (or the pseudogene TRBV3-2) to TRBJ1-1, with no clear D. The germline V gene has CDR1 LGHDT and CDR2 YNNKEL (reference sequence). The CDR3 consists of 14 residues. V shed 4 bases and J shed 4 bases, with 13 bases lying between them. The CDR3 sequence: CASSPVRASTEAFF. The DNA of the CDR3 is TGTGCCAGCAGCCCCGTTAGGGCAAGCACTGAAGCTTTCTTT.

The chain has TRBV27 and TRBJ1-1, with D maybe TRBD1 (5 bases). CDR3 length equals 13 residues. Germline CDR1 and CDR2: MNHEY and SMNVEV (reference sequence). The V end lost 6 bases, the J end lost 6 bases, and 14 bases lay between the germline ends. CDR3 nucleotides: TGTGCCAGCAGCCAGGGCCGCGGGGCTGAAGCTTTCTTT. It is translated as CASSQGRGAEAFF.

The rearrangement links TRBV24-1 to TRBJ2-5; D may be TRBD2 (6 bases). V was pared by 6 bases and J by 4 bases, with 11 bases between. The germline V gene encodes CDR1 KGHDR and CDR2 SFDVKD. The CDR3 spans 13 residues. CDR3 DNA sequence: TGTGCCACCAGTCTGGGGGGACGAGAGACCCAGTACTTC. This sequence encodes CATSLGGRETQYF.

The CDR3, as DNA: TGTGCCATCAAGGAAGAGACAGGGTACGAGCAGTACTTC. Translating it yields CAIKEETGYEQYF. The chain recombines TRBV10-3 with TRBJ2-7; 7 bases fit TRBD1. Germline V gives CDR1 ENHRY, CDR2 SYGVKD. V shed 7 bases, J shed 4 bases, and the junction held 7 bases outside the gene matches. The CDR3 loop spans 13 amino acids.

V is TRBV19 and J is TRBJ2-6; D might be TRBD1 (6 bases). Germline assignment: CDR1 LNHDA and CDR2 SQIVND (reference sequence). V was cut by 6 bases and J by 0 bases, with 9 bases left in between. This CDR3 is built from 15 residues. The CDR3 DNA sequence: TGTGCCAGTAGGACAGGCAGCTCTGGGGCCAACGTCCTGACTTTC. It yields the protein CASRTGSSGANVLTF.

V and J are TRBV7-3 and TRBJ2-7; 8 bases map to TRBD1. The CDR3 runs to 15 residues. V gave up 5 bases and J gave up 3 bases; unmatched junction bases: 9. Germline CDR1 is SGHTA and CDR2 is FQGTGA. CDR3 region: CASSPQGGGSYEQYF. CDR3 nucleotide sequence: TGTGCCAGCAGCCCACAGGGGGGTGGGAGCTACGAGCAGTACTTC. The whole variable domain, filled in from reference TRBV7-3 and TRBJ2-7, reads GAGVSQTPSNKVTEKGKYVELRCDPISGHTALYWYRQSLGQGPEFLIYFQGTGAADDSGLPNDRFFAVRPEGSVSTLKIQRTERGDSAVYLCASSPQGGGSYEQYFGPGTRLTVT.

The rearrangement uses TRBV18 and TRBJ1-2, with D perhaps matching TRBD1 (6 bases). Germline-derived CDR1 and CDR2 are KGHSH and LQKENI. V was shortened by 2 bases and J by 10 bases, with 11 bases between the two germline ends. This CDR3 contains 12 residues. The CDR3 reads CASSPSTGNYTF. CDR3 sequence (DNA): TGTGCCAGCTCACCAAGCACAGGGAACTACACCTTC.

The V call is TRBV5-1, the J call TRBJ2-6, with 8 nucleotides matching TRBD1. V dropped 4 bases and J dropped 4; count of bases not matched to a gene: 10. Germline lookup yields CDR1 SGHRS and CDR2 YFSETQ. The CDR3 spans 17 residues. This chain's CDR3 is CASSPPDRVRGANVLTF. DNA for the CDR3: TGCGCCAGCAGCCCGCCGGACAGGGTGAGAGGGGCCAACGTCCTGACTTTC. The full variable domain, rest sourced from reference TRBV5-1 and TRBJ2-6, is KAGVTQTPRYLIKTRGQQVTLSCSPISGHRSVSWYQQTPGQGLQFLFEYFSETQRNKGNFPGRFSGRQFSNSRSEMNVSTLELGDSALYLCASSPPDRVRGANVLTFGAGSRLTVL.

V is TRBV6-4 and J is TRBJ2-7; D might be TRBD2 (5 bases). V shed 4 bases and J shed 3 bases, with 10 bases lying between them. From germline, CDR1 is MRHNA and CDR2 SNTAGT. This CDR3 contains 13 residues. Here the CDR3 DNA reads TGTGCCAGCAGTGTAGAGGCGGGCTACGAGCAGTACTTC. Translating gives CASSVEAGYEQYF.

This chain joins TRBV11-1 and TRBJ1-2; D is possibly TRBD1 (6 bases). The CDR3 covers 13 residues. CDR1 SGHAT and CDR2 FQDESV come from the germline V gene (reference sequence). V was cut by 1 base and J by 6 bases, with 9 bases left in between. The CDR3 DNA is TGTGCCAGCAGCTTAGTGGGGGCGCATGGCTACACCTTC. This translates into CASSLVGAHGYTF.

The chain uses TRBV28 and TRBJ2-7, with a weak D call TRBD1 (6 bases). Looked up from germline, CDR1 is MDHEN and CDR2 is SYDVKM. V was cut by 5 bases and J by 3 bases, with 23 bases left in between. This CDR3 comprises 17 residues. The CDR3 here is CASSTTGTSIDGYEQYF. In nucleotides, the CDR3 is TGTGCCAGCAGTACCACCGGGACATCGATCGACGGCTACGAGCAGTACTTC.

This chain links TRBV11-2 with TRBJ2-5; unclear D gene. The germline gives CDR1 SGHAT, CDR2 FQNNGV. Trimming shortened V by 0 bases and J by 4 bases, and 9 bases separated the two germline ends. This CDR3 has 14 amino acids. CDR3 nucleotides: TGTGCCAGCAGCTTAGATTTCGGCAGAGAGACCCAGTACTTC. Translating it yields CASSLDFGRETQYF.

The chain joins TRBV19 to TRBJ1-1; D gene ambiguous. Germline CDR1 reads LNHDA; CDR2 reads SQIVND (reference sequence). The CDR3 sequence is 12 residues long. The germline V and J ends were trimmed by 5 bases and 4 bases, with 8 bases remaining between them. As DNA, the CDR3 is TGTGCCAGTAGTCCAGCAGGCACTGAAGCTTTCTTT. This gives the protein CASSPAGTEAFF.

Regarding this clone: Mismatch with germline at one junction end may stem from a read error. The CDR3 region is CASREQGASEKLFF. The CDR3 region has the DNA TGTGCCAGCCGTGAACAGGGGGCAAGTGAAAAACTGTTTTTT. This chain uses TRBV6-1 with TRBJ1-4; 9 nucleotides line up with TRBD1. CDR3 length: 14 amino acids. Germline V lookup: CDR1 MNHNS, CDR2 SASEGT.

This clone has just one count. J is TRBJ1-6 and V is TRBV2; D uncertain. V lost 6 bases and J 1 base, leaving 10 bases between the germline ends. The germline V gene encodes CDR1 SNHLY and CDR2 FYNNEI. This CDR3 region has 15 residues. CDR3 nucleotides: TGTGCCAGCAGGGGGTACGTTTCCTATAATTCACCCCTCCACTTT. This gives the protein CASRGYVSYNSPLHF.

Concerning this clone itself: At one boundary the junction diverges from the germline segment, which might be a read error. The gene calls are TRBV5-6 and TRBJ2-1; TRBD2 might be the D (7 bases). The CDR3 has 15 amino acids. Per germline, CDR1 SGHDT and CDR2 YYEEEE. CDR3 DNA: TGTGCCGGCAGCCTTGGCGGGGGCCCCTACAATGAGCAGTTCTTC. Its protein product is CAGSLGGGPYNEQFF.

The rearrangement links TRBV3-1 (or the pseudogene TRBV3-2) to TRBJ2-7, with TRBD2 identical over 12 bases. J was trimmed by 3 bases and V by 0 bases; bases with no gene match: 15. Germline V CDR1 and CDR2: LGHDT, YNNKEL (reference sequence). There are 20 residues in the CDR3. In nucleotides, the CDR3 is TGTGCCAGCAGCCAAGATTATAAAACTAGCGGGGGGCCAGTAGTCTACGAGCAGTACTTC. It is translated as CASSQDYKTSGGPVVYEQYF.

The chain uses TRBV30 and TRBJ1-6; D is undetermined. CDR3 length: 14 residues. The V gene lost 4 bases and the J gene lost 0 bases, with 7 bases spanning the gap. Looked up from germline, CDR1 is GTSNPN and CDR2 is SVGIG (reference sequence). The CDR3 DNA sequence: TGTGCCTGGACGGTGAGCTCCTATAATTCACCCCTCCACTTT. It specifies CAWTVSSYNSPLHF.

The J gene is TRBJ1-5, the V gene TRBV6-5, with D uncertain. Trimming cost V 6 bases and J 5 bases, with 11 bases left between them. The CDR3 sequence is 13 residues long. From germline, CDR1 is MNHEY and CDR2 SVGAGI. The CDR3 region has the DNA TGTGCCAGCAGGGCAGATCGGGATCAGCCCCAGCATTTT. The encoded protein is CASRADRDQPQHF.

This sequence joins TRBV6-1 and TRBJ2-1; D not resolved. The V gene lost 1 base and the J gene lost 4 bases, with 8 bases spanning the gap. CDR1 is MNHNS, CDR2 SASEGT, per germline. CDR3 length equals 14 residues. The CDR3 sequence is CASSEDSLYNEQFF. CDR3 nucleotides: TGTGCCAGCAGTGAAGACAGCCTATACAATGAGCAGTTCTTC.

This clone has a single count. V is TRBV6-5 and J is TRBJ1-2; D is possibly TRBD1 (6 bases). Germline V lookup: CDR1 MNHEY, CDR2 SVGAGI. This CDR3 has 13 amino acids. V was pared by 7 bases and J by 7 bases, with 16 bases between. CDR3 amino acids: CASTRRGVLGYTF. The CDR3 bases are TGTGCCAGCACCCGAAGGGGGGTCCTTGGCTACACCTTC.

The rearrangement links TRBV9 to TRBJ2-3; 8 nucleotides match TRBD1. Germline values: CDR1 SGDLS, CDR2 YYNGEE. This CDR3 has 14 amino acids. V lost 6 bases to trimming and J lost 5 bases; unmatched junction nucleotides: 8. CDR3 coding DNA: TGTGCCAGCAACTATCAGGGGGCGGGAGATACGCAGTATTTT. Amino acid sequence: CASNYQGAGDTQYF.